One and the same sample provided the 8 T cell receptor beta chains below, sequenced in a study of T cells in Graves' hyperthyroidism and ophthalmopathy. From RNA transcripts, TCR beta CDR3 regions were amplified. The HTBI primer set was used in a first-round RT-PCR of the TCR CDR3. TCRdb re-derived calls from the multiplex PCR reads in MiXCR, one entry per CDR3 protein. The profile shows around 700,000 distinct CDR3 sequences, approximately 18% of them singletons. Sequenced sample: blood. Every receptor here comes from a woman in her forties or fifties with Graves' hyperthyroidism that later progressed to Graves' ophthalmopathy.

The rearrangement uses TRBV5-4 and TRBJ2-5; 7 bases are shared with TRBD1. Trimming cost V 0 bases and J 5 bases; bases outside gene matches: 4. The CDR3 contains 14 residues. Germline V gene sequence: CDR1 SGHNT, CDR2 YYREEE (reference sequence). The CDR3 loop is CASSLEGGMETQYF. The CDR3 region has the DNA TGTGCCAGCAGCTTGGAAGGGGGCATGGAGACCCAGTACTTC.

The sample holds a few counts of this clonotype. The gene calls are TRBV4-1 and TRBJ2-2; 7 bases are a match to TRBD1. From germline, CDR1 is MGHRA and CDR2 YSYEKL. The CDR3 loop spans 17 amino acids. The junction had 8 bases not matched to a gene; V was cut back by 4 bases and J by 0 bases. The CDR3 DNA reads as TGCGCCAGCAGCCTCGGGGTCGGGACAGCGAACACCGGGGAGCTGTTTTTT. Translating gives CASSLGVGTANTGELFF.

There are many counts of this clonotype. This sequence joins TRBV3-1 and TRBJ2-7; possibly TRBD2 for D (6 bases). This CDR3 is built from 15 residues. V was pared by 1 base and J by 0 bases, with 10 bases between. Germline V lookup: CDR1 LGHDT, CDR2 YNNKEL (reference sequence). This CDR3 reads CASSQGLGFSYEQYF. CDR3 sequence (DNA): TGTGCCAGCAGCCAAGGACTAGGCTTCTCCTACGAGCAGTACTTC.

This clonotype was recorded only once. The CDR3 reads CASSIVAGGSDTQYF. The CDR3 DNA follows: TGTGCCAGTAGTATAGTCGCGGGGGGGTCAGATACGCAGTATTTT. This sequence joins TRBV19 and TRBJ2-3; 9 bases are a match to TRBD2. With V trimmed by 1 base and J by 4 bases, 3 bases remained unmatched. Germline values: CDR1 LNHDA, CDR2 SQIVND (reference sequence). The CDR3 totals 15 residues.

As to this clonotype: One junction end does not reproduce the germline sequence, and a read error may be involved. V usage is TRBV10-2 and J usage is TRBJ2-7; 11 nucleotides agree with TRBD2. From germline, CDR1 is WSHSY and CDR2 SAAADI. The CDR3 has 14 amino acids. The CDR3 region is CTSSGLAGSYEQYF. CDR3 nucleotides: TGCACCAGCAGTGGACTAGCGGGTTCCTACGAGCAGTACTTC.

This sequence joins TRBV11-3 and TRBJ2-2; 10 nucleotides align to TRBD2. Germline CDR1 reads SGHNT; CDR2 reads YENEEA. The ends lost 4 bases at V and 5 bases at J; junction bases unmatched: 7. The CDR3 is 16 residues long. CDR3 bases: TGTGCCAGCAGCTCGAGCGGGAGGGGCCGGACCGGGGAGCTGTTTTTT. Translating gives CASSSSGRGRTGELFF.

The chain joins TRBV4-1 to TRBJ2-6; 7 bases match TRBD2. V dropped 5 bases and J dropped 4; count of bases not matched to a gene: 8. This CDR3 has 16 residues. The germline V gene has CDR1 MGHRA and CDR2 YSYEKL. The CDR3 region is CASSSGGKAGANVLTF. The CDR3 region has the DNA TGCGCCAGCAGCTCCGGGGGGAAGGCGGGGGCCAACGTCCTGACTTTC.

The CDR3 reads CASSPNRINEKLFF. In DNA form, the CDR3 reads TGTGCCAGCAGTCCCAACCGAATTAATGAAAAACTGTTTTTT. V usage is TRBV28 and J usage is TRBJ1-4; unclear D gene. Trimming removed 5 bases from V and 4 bases from J, with 11 bases in between. Looked up from germline, CDR1 is MDHEN and CDR2 is SYDVKM. The CDR3 length is 14 residues.